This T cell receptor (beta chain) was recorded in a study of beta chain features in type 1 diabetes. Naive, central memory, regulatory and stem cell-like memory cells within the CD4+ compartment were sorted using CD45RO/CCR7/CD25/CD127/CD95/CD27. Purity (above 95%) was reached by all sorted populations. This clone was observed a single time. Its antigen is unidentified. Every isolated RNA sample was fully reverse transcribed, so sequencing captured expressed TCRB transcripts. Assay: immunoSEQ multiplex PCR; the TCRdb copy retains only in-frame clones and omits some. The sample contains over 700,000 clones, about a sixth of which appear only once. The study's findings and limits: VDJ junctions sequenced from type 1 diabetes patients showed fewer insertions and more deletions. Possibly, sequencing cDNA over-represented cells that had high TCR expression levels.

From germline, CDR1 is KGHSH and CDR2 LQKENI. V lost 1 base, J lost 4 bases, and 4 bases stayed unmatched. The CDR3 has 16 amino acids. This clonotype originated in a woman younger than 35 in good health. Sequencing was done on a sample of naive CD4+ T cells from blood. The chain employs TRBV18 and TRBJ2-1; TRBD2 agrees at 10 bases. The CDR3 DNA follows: TGTGCCAGCTCACCACTTCAGCGGGGGGGGTACAATGAGCAGTTCTTC. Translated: CASSPLQRGGYNEQFF.